The present entry profiles one TCR beta chain with its context. This clonotype has ten or more counts. Its cognate antigen has yet to be identified. Germline is not matched at one junction end, which may reflect a read error. TCR libraries were built from roughly 400 ng RNA with the Immunoverse kit, using molecular barcoded adaptors covering alpha/delta and beta/gamma chains. The same RNA used for transcriptome sequencing was used for TCR library preparation. Sequencing of TCR libraries was carried out on an Illumina HiSeq 4000 with 2 x 150 cycles. Turning to the authors' computational methods: With MiXCR, TCR reads were aligned to human V, D, J and C references and assembled into CDR3 clonotypes, with quality filtering and error correction included. The tcR package in R was used to analyze clonotype counts and gene usage diversity. For inspection of raw mapping reads, RNA-seq reads were mapped by STAR aligner version 2.5.3a onto GRCh37 of the human genome. IR-seq fastq files were randomly downsampled with Seqtk 1.3 to test the effect of sequencing depth on detected clonotypes. The raw public reads went through TCRdb reprocessing: fastp at Q25, MiXCR clone calling, in-frame beta chains kept. Entries that share a CDR3 protein sequence are merged under the most common genes and DNA. These V and J calls are TCRdb output, not the study's own analysis. In all, the sample holds approximately 38,000 distinct CDR3 sequences, and approximately 14% of those were seen once. Roughly 30% of the sample lies in the top ten.

This specimen belongs to a study of read filtering for tumor transcriptome and immune sequencing (TCRdb year 2020). Context from the whole study: The cohort had some 16 male and 14 female patients with a mean age of around 70 years, ranging from about 47 to 90. Per sample, about 4 to 10.27 million TCR-region mapped reads were obtained with IR-seq, compared with only about 80 to 1273 with RNA-seq. A main aim was a read-filtering strategy for immune repertoire data, specifically whether clonotypes supported by a single read should be removed. After DNase treatment, whole-transcriptome libraries were prepared using the TruSeq RNA Access Library Prep Kit. Under revised international staging, eight or nine patients fell into R-ISS I, some 15 into R-ISS II and 7 into R-ISS III. Using the same bone marrow samples, the study ran both targeted immune repertoire sequencing and bulk whole-transcriptome sequencing and then compared the TCR repertoires from each method.

Study-wide findings and limitations: Single-read clonotypes made up approximately 84% of clonotypes but only 3.5% to 4.5% of total reads in IR-seq, compared with approximately 70% of clonotypes and roughly 45% of reads in RNA-seq. When single-read clonotypes were removed, the proportions of shared clonotypes in IR-seq and RNA-seq correlated more strongly. The sorted CD138-negative fraction was composed of a mixed bone marrow immune population rather than of purified T cells. Clonotypes were captured by IR-seq at much higher depth and more reliably than by RNA-seq, and smaller IR-seq throughput was sufficient for identification of most shared clonotypes.

CDR3 length: 15 amino acids, cysteine to phenylalanine. Only CDR3 DNA remains: 45 bases, in frame from the first base. CDR1 and CDR2, looked up from the germline V gene (reference sequence), are LNHDA and SQIVND. Each patient had bone marrow sampled at the time of active disease. Isolation of bone marrow mononuclear cells was performed by Ficoll-Hypaque density gradient centrifugation. Myeloma plasma cells were removed and CD138-negative cells were obtained by negative selection following labeling with CD138 magnetic microbeads on a MACS separator. The purity of the isolated cells was checked by flow cytometry with CD138 antibodies on an Attune NxT. Total RNA was extracted using TRIzol reagent and was quantified on a NanoDrop spectrophotometer. Paired RNA-seq and IR-seq were performed on the CD138-negative bone marrow sample of each patient.

This clonotype was sampled from a donor aged 40 or older with multiple myeloma. This chain is built from TRBV19 and TRBJ2-2, with the D gene not clear enough to name. What was sequenced was a population of CD138-negative cells sorted from bone marrow. This specimen's cell subset or site label, interpreted: bone marrow mononuclear cells depleted of CD138+ plasma/myeloma cells by negative magnetic selection. The DNA reads TGTGCCAGTAGTTTAGATCTCCTGAACACCGGGGAGCTGTTTTTT. Its protein is CASSLDLLNTGELFF. Reference TRBV19 and TRBJ2-2 proteins supply the regions before and after the CDR3; the full variable domain is: DGGITQSPKYLFRKEGQNVTLSCEQNLNHDAMYWYRQDPGQGLRLIYYSQIVNDFQKGDIAEGYSVSREKKESFPLTVTSAQKNPTAFYLCASSLDLLNTGELFFGEGSRLTVL.